This passage covers 29 T cell receptor beta chains from one sample sequenced in a study of T cells in Graves' hyperthyroidism and ophthalmopathy. It was RNA transcripts that yielded the amplified TCR beta CDR3 regions. An initial round of RT-PCR targeting the TCR CDR3 relied on the HTBI primer set. TCRdb re-derived calls from the multiplex PCR reads in MiXCR, one entry per CDR3 protein. Found here are under 400,000 distinct CDR3 sequences, approximately 13% of them singletons; the top ten hold 8% to 13%. Sequencing used blood. The origin of the receptors is a woman aged 55-69 years with Graves' hyperthyroidism.

Only a few counts were recorded for this clonotype. The V and J genes are TRBV20-1 and TRBJ1-2, with D possibly TRBD1 on 5 matching bases. V gave up 7 bases and J gave up 3 bases, with 21 bases separating them. Germline V gene sequence: CDR1 DFQATT, CDR2 SNEGSKA (reference sequence). The CDR3 totals 15 residues. Written as DNA, the CDR3 is TGCAGTGGCCAGGGTCGGCAGGGTTCCGACTATGGCTACACCTTC. Translating it yields CSGQGRQGSDYGYTF.

This chain uses TRBV30 with TRBJ2-1; no firm D call. V was clipped by 4 bases and J by 9 bases, with 10 bases between them. The CDR3 loop spans 11 amino acids. Germline loops: CDR1 GTSNPN, CDR2 SVGIG (reference sequence). The CDR3: CAWTQLGEQFF. The CDR3 DNA reads TGTGCCTGGACGCAGCTTGGTGAGCAGTTCTTC.

This clonotype was observed at least ten times. The V call is TRBV6-4, the J call TRBJ1-2; 8 nucleotides match TRBD1. The germline V gene encodes CDR1 MRHNA and CDR2 SNTAGT. V lost 2 bases, J lost 5 bases, and 19 bases stayed unmatched. The CDR3 runs to 19 residues. CDR3 coding DNA: TGTGCCAGCAGTGACACCACCGGGACAGGCCGTCAGTTTCTATATGGCTACACCTTC. Protein product: CASSDTTGTGRQFLYGYTF.

This sequence joins TRBV5-1 and TRBJ2-1; possible D gene TRBD1, 6 bases. The CDR3 is made up of 14 amino acids. CDR1 and CDR2 from the germline V gene are SGHRS and YFSETQ. The V end was cut by 7 bases, the J end by 8 bases, with 19 bases between. The CDR3 here is CASSGAPEHDEQFF. In nucleotides, the CDR3 is TGCGCCAGCTCAGGGGCCCCCGAACATGATGAGCAGTTCTTC.

The rearrangement uses TRBV6-9 and TRBJ2-1, with a possible D match to TRBD2 (6 bases). V lost 3 bases and J lost 5, with 17 bases in between. CDR3 length: 16 residues. Germline V gene data show CDR1 as MNHGY and CDR2 as SVAAGI. In nucleotides, the CDR3 is TGTGCCAGCAGTTACCTGGCGGCTAGCGCCGACAATGAGCAGTTCTTC. Translating it yields CASSYLAASADNEQFF.

This clonotype was counted at least ten times. This chain connects TRBV3-1 to TRBJ1-5; 8 bases fit TRBD1. Germline CDR1 reads LGHDT; CDR2 reads YNNKEL (reference sequence). The CDR3 runs to 14 residues. V shed 1 base, J shed 7 bases, and the junction held 3 bases outside the gene matches. The CDR3 region has the DNA TGTGCCAGCAGCCAAGGACAGGGGTACCAGCCCCAGCATTTT. It encodes CASSQGQGYQPQHF. The full variable domain, its missing parts supplied by reference TRBV3-1 and TRBJ1-5, is DTAVSQTPKYLVTQMGNDKSIKCEQNLGHDTMYWYKQDSKKFLKIMFSYNNKELIINETVPNRFSPKSPDKAHLNLHINSLELGDSAVYFCASSQGQGYQPQHFGDGTRLSIL.

The table lists this clonotype with a few counts. V gene TRBV29-1 combines with J gene TRBJ2-7, with D perhaps assigned TRBD1 or TRBD2 (5 bases each). V was shortened by 4 bases and J by 0 bases, with 10 bases between the two germline ends. This CDR3 spans 13 amino acids. The germline V gene has CDR1 SQVTM and CDR2 ANQGSEA. CDR3 in amino acids: CSVVGDGSYEQYF. DNA of the CDR3: TGCAGCGTTGTGGGGGACGGCTCCTACGAGCAGTACTTC.

The CDR3 region is CATSRDTEAFF. Here the CDR3 DNA reads TGTGCCACCAGCAGAGATACTGAAGCTTTCTTT. The genes are TRBV15 and TRBJ1-1; D remains ambiguous. CDR1 and CDR2 (germline): LNHNV, YYDKDF (reference sequence). V gave up 0 bases and J gave up 5 bases, with 1 base separating them. CDR3 length equals 11 residues.

This clonotype occurred many times. The chain recombines TRBV12-3 or TRBV12-4 with TRBJ2-5; D is unresolved. Trimming removed 6 bases at V and 7 bases at J, with 15 bases between. This CDR3 has 13 residues. The CDR3 DNA follows: TGTGCCAGCAGCCCACAGAACCGTGGGACCCAGTACTTC. Residues: CASSPQNRGTQYF.

This clonotype was counted at least ten times. The gene calls are TRBV2 and TRBJ2-1, with TRBD1 as a possible D gene (6 bases). This CDR3 has 17 amino acids. The ends were cut back, 2 bases at V and 3 bases at J, with 17 bases in the middle. Germline V CDR1 and CDR2: SNHLY, FYNNEI. The CDR3 protein is CASSENGGQLLYNEQFF. The CDR3 DNA follows: TGTGCCAGCAGTGAAAATGGCGGACAGCTACTCTACAATGAGCAGTTCTTC.

There are many counts of this clonotype. The rearrangement links TRBV11-2 to TRBJ2-7, with D unresolved. Germline CDR1 and CDR2: SGHAT and FQNNGV. V dropped 0 bases and J dropped 3 bases, with 6 bases sitting between them. This CDR3 is built from 13 residues. The CDR3 region has the DNA TGTGCCAGCAGCTTAGATTCTATCTACGAGCAGTACTTC. It is translated as CASSLDSIYEQYF.

Ten or more counts support this clonotype. This sequence joins TRBV7-8 and TRBJ2-3, with TRBD2 as a possible D gene (5 bases). This CDR3 has 13 amino acids. V dropped 4 bases and J dropped 4 bases, with 9 bases sitting between them. The germline CDR1 and CDR2 sequences are SGHVS and FQNEAQ. CDR3 DNA: TGTGCCAGCAGCTGGCGGGCCCCAGATACGCAGTATTTT. It yields the protein CASSWRAPDTQYF.

CDR3 bases: TGCAGTGCTAGCGAAAACAATAATTCACCCCTCCACTTT. Its protein is CSASENNNSPLHF. The rearrangement joins TRBV20-1 to TRBJ1-6; D gene unclear. Germline lookup yields CDR1 DFQATT and CDR2 SNEGSKA (reference sequence). The CDR3 loop spans 13 amino acids. Deletions cut 3 bases from V and 5 bases from J, with 8 bases between.

This clonotype was observed many times. CDR3 loop: CSASEAGIYNEQFF. The CDR3 DNA follows: TGCAGTGCTAGTGAGGCAGGTATATACAATGAGCAGTTCTTC. The rearrangement uses TRBV20-1 and TRBJ2-1; D unresolved. The CDR3 has 14 residues. Trimming took 3 bases from V and 4 from J, leaving 13 bases between them. The germline V gene encodes CDR1 DFQATT and CDR2 SNEGSKA (reference sequence).

This clonotype was observed many times. The CDR3 region has the DNA TGTGCCAGTAGTATGTCCTGGGACAGGGGCAACGAGCAGTACTTC. It yields the protein CASSMSWDRGNEQYF. This chain links TRBV19 with TRBJ2-7; 10 bases line up with TRBD1. CDR1 is LNHDA and CDR2 is SQIVND in the germline V gene (reference sequence). V was pared by 3 bases and J by 5 bases, with 7 bases of the junction left unmatched. The CDR3 totals 15 residues.

Many counts were recorded for this clonotype. The V and J genes are TRBV24-1 and TRBJ2-3; a possible D gene is TRBD2 (6 bases). Germline lookup yields CDR1 KGHDR and CDR2 SFDVKD. Trimming cost V 4 bases and J 5 bases, with 21 bases left between them. The CDR3 has 17 residues. Here the CDR3 DNA reads TGTGCCACCAGTGAGATCCCTAAGGGGAGGACCGAAGATACGCAGTATTTT. It translates to CATSEIPKGRTEDTQYF.

This CDR3 reads CAWSWGSSNEQFF. The CDR3 bases are TGTGCCTGGAGCTGGGGGAGTAGCAATGAGCAGTTCTTC. The chain has TRBV11-2 and TRBJ2-1, with D perhaps TRBD1 or TRBD2 (5 bases each). This CDR3 has 13 residues. Trimming pared 11 bases from V and 6 bases from J, leaving 17 bases between. Germline lookup yields CDR1 SGHAT and CDR2 FQNNGV.

In this sample, this clonotype turned up a few times. The chain combines TRBV20-1 with TRBJ2-3, with 7 bases matching TRBD2. The V and J ends lost 3 bases and 4 bases, in that order; junction bases with no gene match: 7. Germline-derived CDR1 and CDR2 are DFQATT and SNEGSKA (reference sequence). This CDR3 comprises 14 residues. For the CDR3, the DNA is TGCAGTGCTAGGAGCGGGGCGGGATCAGATACGCAGTATTTT. Amino acids: CSARSGAGSDTQYF.

This clonotype was counted many times. The chain joins TRBV3-1 to TRBJ1-1; 9 bases are shared with TRBD1. V lost 3 bases to trimming and J lost 6 bases; unmatched junction nucleotides: 5. The germline gives CDR1 LGHDT, CDR2 YNNKEL (reference sequence). The CDR3 length is 14 residues. This CDR3 is CASSHQQGAAEAFF. The CDR3, as DNA: TGTGCCAGCAGCCACCAACAGGGGGCGGCTGAAGCTTTCTTT.

This clonotype was seen at least ten times. The chain has TRBV28 and TRBJ1-1; D not certain. This CDR3 has 12 residues. Per the germline V gene, CDR1 is MDHEN and CDR2 is SYDVKM. V was pared by 5 bases and J by 6 bases, with 10 bases between. As DNA, the CDR3 is TGTGCCAGCAGTCCCAGGCGGGCTGAAGCTTTCTTT. Protein sequence: CASSPRRAEAFF.

This rearrangement joins TRBV28 to TRBJ1-2; 11 nucleotides line up with TRBD1. The CDR3 runs 14 residues. Germline V gene data show CDR1 as MDHEN and CDR2 as SYDVKM. With V trimmed by 9 bases and J by 7 bases, 10 bases remained unmatched. Here the CDR3 reads CASGGGQGAFGYTF. DNA of the CDR3: TGTGCCAGTGGGGGAGGACAGGGGGCCTTTGGCTACACCTTC.

In its sample, this clonotype was seen many times. The chain joins TRBV29-1 to TRBJ1-5; TRBD1 might be the D (5 bases). V lost 4 bases to trimming and J lost 3 bases, with 7 bases between them. Germline V lookup: CDR1 SQVTM, CDR2 ANQGSEA. The CDR3 is 12 amino acids. The CDR3 is CSVGTNNQPQHF. The CDR3, as DNA: TGCAGCGTTGGGACAAACAATCAGCCCCAGCATTTT.

This clonotype was seen only a few times. This chain joins TRBV7-9 and TRBJ1-1; 8 bases match TRBD1. The ends lost 5 bases at V and 4 bases at J; junction bases unmatched: 9. The germline V gene has CDR1 SEHNR and CDR2 FQNEAQ (reference sequence). There are 15 residues in the CDR3. DNA of the CDR3: TGTGCCAGCAGCCCGACAGGGGTGGCGAGCACTGAAGCTTTCTTT. Translating gives CASSPTGVASTEAFF.

This clonotype was seen only a few times. The CDR3 sequence: CASAPGAGGGVRSYEQYF. CDR3 nucleotides: TGTGCTAGTGCCCCTGGGGCGGGTGGGGGAGTGAGATCCTACGAGCAGTACTTC. The genes are TRBV12-5 and TRBJ2-7; D could derive from TRBD1 or TRBD2 (5 bases each). Germline lookup yields CDR1 LGHNT and CDR2 FRNRAP. The CDR3 is 18 amino acids. Deletions cut 7 bases from V and 1 base from J, with 26 bases between.

This clonotype came up many times. V is TRBV11-2 and J is TRBJ2-3; D might be TRBD2 (6 bases). The CDR3 runs 14 residues. Trimming took off 1 base at V and 1 base at J, with 6 bases between the two ends. CDR1 SGHAT and CDR2 FQNNGV come from the germline V gene. As DNA, the CDR3 is TGTGCCAGCAGCTTAGGACTAGGCACAGATACGCAGTATTTT. Translation: CASSLGLGTDTQYF.

This clonotype was recorded at least ten times. The chain employs TRBV30 and TRBJ2-1, with 8 bases identical to TRBD2. Germline trimming cut 1 base from V and 9 bases from J; bases unmatched to any gene: 5. CDR1 is GTSNPN, CDR2 SVGIG, per germline (reference sequence). The CDR3 runs 13 residues. The CDR3 DNA is TGTGCCTGGAGTGCTGACGGGAGGGTTGAGCAGTTCTTC. Its protein product is CAWSADGRVEQFF. Full variable domain (missing parts from reference TRBV30 and TRBJ2-1): SQTIHQWPATLVQPVGSPLSLECTVEGTSNPNLYWYRQAAGRGLQLLFYSVGIGQISSEVPQNLSASRPQDRQFILSSKKLLLSDSGFYLCAWSADGRVEQFFGPGTRLTVL.

The rearrangement uses TRBV9 and TRBJ2-7; TRBD2 is a possible D gene (6 bases). Germline CDR1 reads SGDLS; CDR2 reads YYNGEE. The V end was cut by 2 bases, the J end by 4 bases, with 10 bases between. The CDR3 spans 13 residues. The CDR3 is CASSVGGEYEQYF. CDR3 nucleotides: TGTGCCAGCAGCGTCGGGGGAGAGTACGAGCAGTACTTC.

This clonotype was recorded many times. The chain carries TRBV30 and TRBJ2-4; TRBD1 aligns across 10 bases. Germline V gene data show CDR1 as GTSNPN and CDR2 as SVGIG (reference sequence). V was pared by 7 bases and J by 6 bases, with 6 bases of the junction left unmatched. This CDR3 has 13 residues. CDR3 in DNA: TGTGCCTTCTTGACAGGGGGCGGAAACATTCAGTACTTC. This gives the protein CAFLTGGGNIQYF.

In regard to this clonotype: A much larger clone differs from this one at a single base, so this may be a read error. The chain uses TRBV6-2 or TRBV6-3 and TRBJ2-7; D may be TRBD1 (5 bases). This CDR3 contains 17 residues. V was cut by 0 bases and J by 2 bases, with 17 bases left in between. Germline values: CDR1 MNHEY, CDR2 SVGEGT. The CDR3: CASSYSMSETAPYEQYF. The CDR3 DNA is TGTGCCAGCAGTTACTCCATGTCCGAGACAGCTCCCTACGAGCAGTACTTC.